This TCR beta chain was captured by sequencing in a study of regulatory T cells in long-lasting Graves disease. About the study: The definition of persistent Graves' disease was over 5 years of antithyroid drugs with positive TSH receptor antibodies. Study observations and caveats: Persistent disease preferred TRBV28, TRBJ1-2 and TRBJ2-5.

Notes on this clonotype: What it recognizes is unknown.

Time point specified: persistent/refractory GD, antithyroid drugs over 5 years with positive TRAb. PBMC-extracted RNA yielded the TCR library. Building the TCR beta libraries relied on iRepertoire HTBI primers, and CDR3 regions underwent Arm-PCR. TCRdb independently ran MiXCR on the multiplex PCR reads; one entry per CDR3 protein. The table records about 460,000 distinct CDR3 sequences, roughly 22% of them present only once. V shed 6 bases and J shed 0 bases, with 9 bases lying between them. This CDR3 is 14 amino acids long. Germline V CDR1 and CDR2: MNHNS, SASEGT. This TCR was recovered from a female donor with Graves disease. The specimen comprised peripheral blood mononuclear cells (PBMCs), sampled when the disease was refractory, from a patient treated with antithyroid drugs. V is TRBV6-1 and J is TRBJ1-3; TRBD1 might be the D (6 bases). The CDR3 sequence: CASRDRSSGNTIYF. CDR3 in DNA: TGTGCCAGCAGAGACAGGAGCTCTGGAAACACCATATATTTT.